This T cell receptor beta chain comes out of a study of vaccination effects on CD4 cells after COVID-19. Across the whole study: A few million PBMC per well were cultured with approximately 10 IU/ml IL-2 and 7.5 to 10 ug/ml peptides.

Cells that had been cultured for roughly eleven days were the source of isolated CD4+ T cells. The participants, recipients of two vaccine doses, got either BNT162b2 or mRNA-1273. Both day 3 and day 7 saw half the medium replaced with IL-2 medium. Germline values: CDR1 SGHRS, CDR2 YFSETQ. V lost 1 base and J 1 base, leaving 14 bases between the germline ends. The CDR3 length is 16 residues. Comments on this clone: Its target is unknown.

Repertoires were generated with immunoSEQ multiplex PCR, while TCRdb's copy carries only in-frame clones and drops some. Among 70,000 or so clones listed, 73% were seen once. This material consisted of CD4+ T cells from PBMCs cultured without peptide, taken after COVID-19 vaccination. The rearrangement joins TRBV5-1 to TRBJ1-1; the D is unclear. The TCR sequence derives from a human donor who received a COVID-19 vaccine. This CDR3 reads CASSLYGPRRNTEAFF. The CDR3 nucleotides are TGCGCCAGCAGCTTGTATGGCCCCAGACGGAACACTGAAGCTTTCTTT.